The next 21 T cell receptor beta chains were all read from a single sample in a study of T cells in Graves' hyperthyroidism and ophthalmopathy. Amplified regions were TCR beta CDR3 sequences from RNA transcripts. The TCR CDR3 was amplified in a first-round RT-PCR using the HTBI primer set. One entry per CDR3 protein, called by TCRdb with MiXCR from the multiplex PCR reads. The table has roughly 380,000 distinct CDR3 sequences, 18% seen once. Sequencing was performed on blood. Source of these receptors: a woman in her thirties or forties with Graves' ophthalmopathy.

This clonotype showed up many times. V is TRBV5-1 and J is TRBJ1-2, with 7 nucleotides matching TRBD1. Trimming removed 0 bases from V and 8 bases from J; junction bases left unmatched: 7. Per germline, CDR1 SGHRS and CDR2 YFSETQ. The CDR3 length is 14 residues. CDR3 sequence (DNA): TGCGCCAGCAGCTTGGCTGACAGGGTAGGGGGCTACACCTTC. Encoded protein: CASSLADRVGGYTF.

The rearrangement uses TRBV7-8 and TRBJ2-7, with a tentative D call TRBD1 (5 bases). The V gene lost 0 bases and the J gene lost 0 bases, with 12 bases spanning the gap. Germline V lookup: CDR1 SGHVS, CDR2 FQNEAQ. CDR3 size: 16 residues. CDR3 DNA sequence: TGTGCCAGCAGCTTAGCGGGCAGGGATTACTCCTACGAGCAGTACTTC. It codes for CASSLAGRDYSYEQYF.

This clonotype was detected a few times. The chain employs TRBV5-1 and TRBJ2-2; maybe TRBD2 (5 bases). V gave up 4 bases and J gave up 2 bases, with 9 bases separating them. The germline CDR1 and CDR2 sequences are SGHRS and YFSETQ. This CDR3 contains 14 residues. DNA of the CDR3: TGCGCCAGCAGCGGGAGCCAAAACACCGGGGAGCTGTTTTTT. Protein sequence: CASSGSQNTGELFF.

This clonotype occurred many times. The rearrangement uses TRBV6-4 and TRBJ2-1, with a tentative D call TRBD2 (6 bases). CDR1 MRHNA and CDR2 SNTAGT come from the germline V gene. Trimming took off 0 bases at V and 2 bases at J, with 8 bases between the two ends. This CDR3 has 15 residues. The CDR3 nucleotides read TGTGCCAGCAGTGACTCGGGGGGTGCCTACAATGAGCAGTTCTTC. Amino acid sequence: CASSDSGGAYNEQFF.

The sample holds many counts of this clonotype. The chain recombines TRBV25-1 with TRBJ1-2; D possibly corresponds to TRBD1 (5 bases). The CDR3 has 13 amino acids. Germline CDR1 and CDR2: MGHDK and SYGVNS. The ends were cut back, 3 bases at V and 10 bases at J, with 15 bases in the middle. CDR3 DNA: TGTGCCAGCAGTGAGGCGGGACGGAGCTCCTACACCTTC. Protein: CASSEAGRSSYTF.

This clonotype was seen a few times. The chain links TRBV12-3 or TRBV12-4 to TRBJ2-5; D possibly corresponds to TRBD1 (5 bases). This CDR3 contains 14 residues. The V end lost 5 bases, the J end lost 4 bases, and 14 bases lay between the germline ends. CDR3 amino acids: CASSPRQSLETQYF. The CDR3 DNA reads as TGTGCCAGCAGTCCCCGACAGAGTTTAGAGACCCAGTACTTC.

This clonotype was seen repeatedly, ten times or more. The chain links TRBV6-5 to TRBJ2-2, with D perhaps TRBD2 (5 bases). Germline values: CDR1 MNHEY, CDR2 SVGAGI. The CDR3 spans 12 residues. Trimming pared 4 bases from V and 7 bases from J, leaving 7 bases between. CDR3 amino acids: CASSSGIGELFF. In DNA form, the CDR3 reads TGTGCCAGCAGTTCGGGGATCGGGGAGCTGTTTTTT.

This clonotype was detected ten times or more. This chain joins TRBV27 and TRBJ1-2, with D possibly being TRBD1 (6 bases). Trimming removed 4 bases from V and 1 base from J, with 13 bases in between. Germline V lookup: CDR1 MNHEY, CDR2 SMNVEV (reference sequence). There are 15 residues in the CDR3. The CDR3 is CASSSTGDLNYGYTF. CDR3 bases: TGTGCCAGCAGTTCGACAGGTGACCTTAACTATGGCTACACCTTC.

This chain connects TRBV12-3 or TRBV12-4 to TRBJ1-1; 7 nucleotides agree with TRBD1. The ends lost 6 bases at V and 1 base at J; junction bases unmatched: 8. The CDR3 length is 15 residues. The CDR3 nucleotides are TGTGCCAGCAGAGCAGGGGGTCTTCGGAACACTGAAGCTTTCTTT. Translating it yields CASRAGGLRNTEAFF.

This clonotype was seen repeatedly, ten times or more. J is TRBJ2-7 and V is TRBV6-5; D is unresolved. The V and J ends lost 4 bases and 1 base respectively, with 11 bases between them. Germline-derived CDR1 and CDR2 are MNHEY and SVGAGI. The CDR3 length is 14 residues. The CDR3 DNA follows: TGTGCCAGCAGTTCTGCGGTTCTGTCCTACGAGCAGTACTTC. The encoded protein is CASSSAVLSYEQYF.

This clonotype was seen many times. The chain uses TRBV12-3 or TRBV12-4 and TRBJ2-7; 8 bases are a match to TRBD2. The CDR3 length is 15 residues. V trimming: 6 bases; J trimming: 2 bases; junction bases outside the gene matches: 9. The DNA of the CDR3 is TGTGCCAGCAGACGAACTAGCGGAATCACCTACGAGCAGTACTTC. The encoded protein is CASRRTSGITYEQYF.

This clonotype has just one count. The chain recombines TRBV27 with TRBJ1-2, with 7 nucleotides matching TRBD1. Losses at the gene ends were 5 bases for V and 7 bases for J; bases not matched to a gene: 10. The CDR3 covers 14 residues. Germline values: CDR1 MNHEY, CDR2 SMNVEV (reference sequence). DNA for the CDR3: TGTGCCAGCAGTCACGGACAGGCGGCCTCTGGCTACACCTTC. Amino acid sequence: CASSHGQAASGYTF.

In its sample, this clonotype was seen many times. The chain joins TRBV6-1 to TRBJ1-1; possible D gene TRBD1, 5 bases. This CDR3 has 13 amino acids. The germline CDR1 and CDR2 sequences are MNHNS and SASEGT. Between the trimmed V and J ends, which lost 7 bases and 4 bases, there was a span of 13 bases. CDR3: CASKQGFVTEAFF. The CDR3 coding sequence is TGTGCCAGCAAGCAGGGTTTCGTCACTGAAGCTTTCTTT.

In its sample, this clonotype was seen many times. The rearrangement uses TRBV3-1 and TRBJ2-3, with 15 nucleotides matching TRBD2. Per germline, CDR1 LGHDT and CDR2 YNNKEL (reference sequence). V shed 3 bases and J 2 bases; nucleotides not matched to a gene: 3. The CDR3 spans 17 residues. DNA for the CDR3: TGTGCCAGCAGCCAGGGACTAGCGGGAGGAAACACAGATACGCAGTATTTT. Translation gives CASSQGLAGGNTDTQYF.

This clonotype appeared many times. The rearrangement links TRBV2 to TRBJ2-5; 7 positions match TRBD2. Per the germline V gene, CDR1 is SNHLY and CDR2 is FYNNEI. This CDR3 comprises 16 residues. Trimming at V came to 2 bases and at J to 7 bases, leaving 13 bases not matched to a gene. CDR3 amino acids: CASSERMASGTLTQYF. For the CDR3, the DNA is TGTGCCAGCAGTGAAAGGATGGCTAGCGGTACGCTGACCCAGTACTTC.

This clonotype turned up a few times. This chain joins TRBV4-1 and TRBJ1-2; D remains unclear. The CDR3 spans 15 residues. The V end was cut by 0 bases, the J end by 8 bases, with 16 bases between. Germline V CDR1 and CDR2: MGHRA, YSYEKL. CDR3 protein: CASSQDFGSGRGYTF. The DNA of the CDR3 is TGCGCCAGCAGCCAAGATTTTGGTTCAGGACGAGGCTACACCTTC.

Only a few counts were recorded for this clonotype. This chain connects TRBV29-1 to TRBJ2-5, with D perhaps TRBD2 (5 bases). This CDR3 is 16 amino acids long. The germline CDR1 and CDR2 sequences are SQVTM and ANQGSEA. Trimming shortened V by 4 bases and J by 4 bases, and 22 bases separated the two germline ends. The CDR3 loop reads CSVAAARTYGGETQYF. The CDR3 nucleotides read TGCAGCGTTGCGGCCGCCAGGACTTATGGTGGAGAGACCCAGTACTTC.

This clonotype was found many times. The V call is TRBV16, the J call TRBJ2-5; TRBD2 matches at 7 bases. Unmatched junction bases numbered 7, after V lost 2 bases and J lost 4 bases. The CDR3 runs to 15 residues. CDR1 and CDR2 (germline): KGHSY, FQNENV. The CDR3 DNA reads TGTGCCAGCAGCCAACTCGCGGGAGTTGGAGAGACCCAGTACTTC. Its protein is CASSQLAGVGETQYF.

This clonotype has just a few counts. The J gene is TRBJ2-3, the V gene TRBV7-2; D ambiguous. Germline V gene sequence: CDR1 SGHTA, CDR2 FQGNSA. Trimming took off 5 bases at V and 13 bases at J, with 19 bases between the two ends. This CDR3 contains 13 residues. This CDR3 reads CASSPVLGSQKYF. CDR3 DNA sequence: TGTGCCAGCAGCCCCGTGCTGGGTAGCCAGAAGTATTTT.

This clonotype was found many times. The rearrangement links TRBV27 to TRBJ1-2; 8 bases map to TRBD1. Germline V gene data show CDR1 as MNHEY and CDR2 as SMNVEV (reference sequence). V lost 2 bases and J lost 7; bases outside the gene matches: 12. The CDR3 covers 16 residues. CDR3 DNA: TGTGCCAGCAGTTTACATGTCCTCCGGGACAGGTCTGGCTACACCTTC. Translation gives CASSLHVLRDRSGYTF.

CDR3: CASMVWRGREYGYTF. The CDR3 region has the DNA TGTGCCAGCATGGTTTGGAGAGGGCGGGAGTATGGCTACACCTTC. The V call is TRBV28, the J call TRBJ1-2; D is undetermined. V was trimmed by 7 bases and J by 5 bases, leaving 20 bases between them. In germline, CDR1 is MDHEN, CDR2 SYDVKM. The CDR3 has 15 amino acids.